This T cell receptor (beta chain) was sequenced during a study of T cell responses to AZD1222 COVID-19 vaccine. Study background: Recipients boosted at about 4 weeks or about 12 weeks are pooled. Study outcomes and limitations: Possibly, clonal diversity was underestimated; donors were largely white British and included more females. The span of vaccine-associated CD4 TCRs extended across spike, with dominance at 160-218 and 743-854.

In the case of this clone: As yet, its antigen is unknown.

Method: immunoSEQ multiplex PCR; TCRdb's copy keeps in-frame clones and lacks some. The sample holds over 110,000 clones, 85% to 95% seen once. Sequences were derived from peripheral blood, sampled on day 0 of AZD1222 vaccination. The clonotype originates from an adult in good health.

CDR3 coding DNA: TGCGCCAGCAGCACGTCTTCGCGAACTAGTACCTACGAGCAGTACTTC. It encodes CASSTSSRTSTYEQYF. The chain uses TRBV5-1 and TRBJ2-7; D might be TRBD2 (5 bases). The germline CDR1 and CDR2 sequences are SGHRS and YFSETQ. CDR3 length: 16 amino acids. V lost 4 bases and J lost 2, with 19 bases in between.